One sample yielded the 30 T cell receptor beta chains listed below, sequenced in a study of T cell clones after liver transplantation. The assay was immunoSEQ multiplex PCR, and TCRdb's table has in-frame clones only and misses some. Of approximately 55,000 clones in the sample, around 75% were seen once. The sequencing here drew on CD4+ T cells from blood, taken before liver transplant. Every receptor here comes from a human donor who received a liver transplant.

DNA for the CDR3: TGTGCCAGCAGTTACGGCCTACAGGGATATGGCTACACCTTC. Amino acids: CASSYGLQGYGYTF. The chain carries TRBV6-5 and TRBJ1-2; D perhaps matches TRBD1 (6 bases). Germline values: CDR1 MNHEY, CDR2 SVGAGI. CDR3 size: 14 residues. Deletions cut 2 bases from V and 5 bases from J, with 12 bases between.

The V call is TRBV7-7, the J call TRBJ2-7; 9 bases line up with TRBD1. Germline CDR1 is SSHAT and CDR2 is FNYEAQ (reference sequence). The CDR3 is 15 amino acids. J gave up 3 bases and V 0 bases, and 3 bases lay outside the gene matches. The CDR3 loop reads CASSLAPGQGYEQYF. CDR3 DNA sequence: TGTGCCAGCAGCTTAGCGCCGGGACAGGGCTACGAGCAGTACTTC.

This chain links TRBV4-1 with TRBJ2-3; D unresolved. The CDR3 consists of 17 residues. The germline CDR1 and CDR2 sequences are MGHRA and YSYEKL. V was clipped by 0 bases and J by 0 bases, with 13 bases between them. The CDR3 spells CASSQESAGTSTDTQYF. CDR3 nucleotide sequence: TGCGCCAGCAGCCAAGAGTCGGCAGGTACTAGCACAGATACGCAGTATTTT.

This chain links TRBV6-5 with TRBJ2-5, with D perhaps matching TRBD1 (5 bases). Germline CDR1 and CDR2: MNHEY and SVGAGI. The CDR3 runs 13 residues. V was pared by 5 bases and J by 5 bases, with 12 bases between. The CDR3 protein is CASSAQVWETQYF. The DNA for the CDR3 is TGTGCCAGCAGTGCACAGGTCTGGGAGACCCAGTACTTC.

This clone was seen ten or more times. V usage is TRBV7-2 and J usage is TRBJ1-2; TRBD1 matches 10 bases. The CDR3 is 15 amino acids. With V trimmed by 5 bases and J by 3 bases, 6 bases remained unmatched. Germline loops: CDR1 SGHTA, CDR2 FQGNSA. The CDR3 loop reads CASSPGTGDHYGYTF. CDR3 in DNA: TGTGCCAGCAGCCCGGGGACAGGGGATCACTATGGCTACACCTTC.

V is TRBV5-5 and J is TRBJ1-1; TRBD1 agrees at 7 bases. Trimming took 6 bases from V and 1 from J; bases not matched to a gene: 3. Germline assignment: CDR1 SGHKS and CDR2 YYEKEE (reference sequence). The CDR3 consists of 13 residues. The CDR3 is CASIGTANTEAFF. The CDR3 DNA follows: TGTGCCAGCATCGGGACAGCGAACACTGAAGCTTTCTTT. Based on the CDR3 plus reference TRBV5-5 and TRBJ1-1, the full variable domain is DAGVTQSPTHLIKTRGQQVTLRCSPISGHKSVSWYQQVLGQGPQFIFQYYEKEERGRGNFPDRFSARQFPNYSSELNVNALLLGDSALYLCASIGTANTEAFFGQGTRLTVV.

V gene TRBV19 combines with J gene TRBJ1-1; D is unclear. Trimming stripped 7 bases from V and 0 bases from J, with 9 bases between. The CDR3 contains 13 residues. In germline, CDR1 is LNHDA, CDR2 SQIVND (reference sequence). Here the CDR3 reads CASTTHMNTEAFF. The DNA of the CDR3 is TGTGCCAGTACCACACATATGAACACTGAAGCTTTCTTT.

This clone has only a few counts. V is TRBV6-6 and J is TRBJ2-4, with 9 positions matching TRBD1. Trimming removed 0 bases from V and 8 bases from J; junction bases left unmatched: 8. The CDR3 is 16 residues long. CDR1 and CDR2 (germline): MNHNY, SVGAGI (reference sequence). Written as DNA, the CDR3 is TGTGCCAGCAGTTACTCGGGGGACAGGACAGGGGACATTCAGTACTTC. Its translation: CASSYSGDRTGDIQYF.

About this clone: The germline gene is not matched at one end of the junction; a read error may be the cause. The chain is built from TRBV6-6 and TRBJ2-7, with D unclear. The CDR3 is 16 amino acids. Per germline, CDR1 MNHNY and CDR2 SVGAGI (reference sequence). DNA for the CDR3: TGTGCCAGCCGCCCCCCAGGCTGGAAAAGCTCCTACGAGCAGTACTTT. Translation gives CASRPPGWKSSYEQYF.

The genes are TRBV10-3 and TRBJ1-5, with TRBD1 identical over 8 bases. The CDR3 consists of 17 residues. Germline V lookup: CDR1 ENHRY, CDR2 SYGVKD. After removal of 0 bases from V and 5 bases from J, the junction contained 9 bases not matched to a gene. The CDR3 spells CAISESPRDRGYQPQHF. CDR3 nucleotides: TGTGCCATCAGTGAGTCTCCCCGAGACAGGGGATATCAGCCCCAGCATTTT.

The chain joins TRBV11-2 to TRBJ2-7; D perhaps matches TRBD1 (6 bases). The CDR3 has 14 amino acids. V was pared by 5 bases and J by 3 bases, with 14 bases between. Germline V gives CDR1 SGHAT, CDR2 FQNNGV. The CDR3 protein is CASSQGRDIYEQYF. The CDR3 DNA sequence: TGTGCCAGCAGCCAAGGAAGGGACATCTACGAGCAGTACTTC.

This clone was detected only a few times. The gene calls are TRBV28 and TRBJ2-3; 10 nucleotides align to TRBD1. V gave up 5 bases and J gave up 1 base; unmatched junction bases: 15. This CDR3 has 19 amino acids. The germline V gene encodes CDR1 MDHEN and CDR2 SYDVKM. In DNA form, the CDR3 reads TGTGCCAGCAGTCATCTGACAGGGGGCCTCTTACCCCGCACAGATACGCAGTATTTT. The encoded protein is CASSHLTGGLLPRTDTQYF.

The chain links TRBV11-3 to TRBJ2-1; maybe TRBD1 (6 bases). Per germline, CDR1 SGHNT and CDR2 YENEEA. The CDR3 spans 13 residues. V gave up 5 bases and J gave up 7 bases, with 12 bases separating them. The DNA for the CDR3 is TGTGCCAGCAGCCGTGGGGGCCGTAATGAGCAGTTCTTC. Translation gives CASSRGGRNEQFF.

The chain carries TRBV5-6 and TRBJ1-5; TRBD1 might be the D (6 bases). In germline, CDR1 is SGHDT, CDR2 YYEEEE. The CDR3 has 14 residues. V was pared by 4 bases and J by 5 bases, with 13 bases between. CDR3 nucleotide sequence: TGTGCCAGCAGCCGCCGGGACATCTATCAGCCCCAGCATTTT. This codes for CASSRRDIYQPQHF. The full variable domain, rest sourced from reference TRBV5-6 and TRBJ1-5, is DAGVTQSPTHLIKTRGQQVTLRCSPKSGHDTVSWYQQALGQGPQFIFQYYEEEERQRGNFPDRFSGHQFPNYSSELNVNALLLGDSALYLCASSRRDIYQPQHFGDGTRLSIL.

This chain joins TRBV12-5 and TRBJ1-2, with 9 positions matching TRBD1. The trim removed 1 base at V and 4 bases at J, leaving 4 bases unmatched. Germline V lookup: CDR1 LGHNT, CDR2 FRNRAP. The CDR3 sequence is 15 residues long. Written as DNA, the CDR3 is TGTGCTAGTGGTTTGGAACAGGGGGCAGGCTATGGCTACACCTTC. Its protein product is CASGLEQGAGYGYTF.

This clone was found a few times. The chain joins TRBV28 to TRBJ1-1, with 10 bases lining up with TRBD1. Germline V lookup: CDR1 MDHEN, CDR2 SYDVKM. V was pared by 6 bases and J by 11 bases, with 12 bases of the junction left unmatched. This CDR3 comprises 14 residues. Here the CDR3 DNA reads TGTGCCAGCAGCCCGCCCGGGACAGGGGACTCGGCTTTCTTT. Translated, it gives CASSPPGTGDSAFF.

The chain is built from TRBV5-6 and TRBJ2-3; perhaps TRBD1 as D (6 bases). Germline V gene data show CDR1 as SGHDT and CDR2 as YYEEEE. Trimming pared 0 bases from V and 1 base from J, leaving 12 bases between. CDR3 length: 16 amino acids. The DNA for the CDR3 is TGTGCCAGCAGCTTGGGAAGAGGGGGACGCACAGATACGCAGTATTTT. Residues: CASSLGRGGRTDTQYF. The variable domain in full, completed from reference TRBV5-6 and TRBJ2-3, reads DAGVTQSPTHLIKTRGQQVTLRCSPKSGHDTVSWYQQALGQGPQFIFQYYEEEERQRGNFPDRFSGHQFPNYSSELNVNALLLGDSALYLCASSLGRGGRTDTQYFGPGTRLTVL.

V gene TRBV7-2 combines with J gene TRBJ2-7, with 13 positions matching TRBD2. V lost 5 bases to trimming and J lost 7 bases; unmatched junction nucleotides: 17. Germline lookup yields CDR1 SGHTA and CDR2 FQGNSA. The CDR3 loop spans 18 amino acids. The CDR3 DNA follows: TGTGCCAGCAGCCAGGCCGGGACTAGCGGGGCCAGGGTGGGGGAGCAGTACTTC. Translated, it gives CASSQAGTSGARVGEQYF.

The rearrangement uses TRBV19 and TRBJ1-1; TRBD1 aligns across 9 bases. Germline lookup yields CDR1 LNHDA and CDR2 SQIVND (reference sequence). J was trimmed by 5 bases and V by 4 bases; bases with no gene match: 8. This CDR3 has 15 amino acids. The CDR3 DNA reads TGTGCCAGTAGTAGCTCGGGACAGGGTGGGACTGAAGCTTTCTTT. Protein: CASSSSGQGGTEAFF.

This chain uses TRBV28 with TRBJ2-3; D perhaps matches TRBD2 (6 bases). V was cut by 5 bases and J by 1 base, with 16 bases left in between. This CDR3 is built from 16 residues. Germline-derived CDR1 and CDR2 are MDHEN and SYDVKM. CDR3 sequence: CASSPPGWGGTDTQYF. In DNA form, the CDR3 reads TGTGCCAGCAGTCCTCCAGGGTGGGGGGGCACAGATACGCAGTATTTT.

This clone was observed a few times. The V gene is TRBV5-4, the J gene TRBJ1-2, with no clear D. Trimming stripped 4 bases from V and 3 bases from J, with 10 bases between. This CDR3 has 13 residues. The germline gives CDR1 SGHNT, CDR2 YYREEE (reference sequence). This CDR3 reads CASSPGEDYGYTF. For the CDR3, the DNA is TGTGCCAGCAGCCCTGGAGAGGACTATGGCTACACCTTC.

This sequence joins TRBV9 and TRBJ1-4; the D is unclear. The V and J ends lost 2 bases and 3 bases respectively, with 8 bases between them. This CDR3 contains 14 residues. Germline assignment: CDR1 SGDLS and CDR2 YYNGEE. In nucleotides, the CDR3 is TGTGCCAGCAGCGTTTCCGCAGCTAATGAAAAACTGTTTTTT. The encoded protein is CASSVSAANEKLFF.

The genes are TRBV6-4 and TRBJ2-1; 11 nucleotides line up with TRBD1. CDR1 and CDR2 from the germline V gene are MRHNA and SNTAGT. This CDR3 spans 16 amino acids. Trimming at V came to 6 bases and at J to 4 bases, leaving 8 bases not matched to a gene. The CDR3 is CASRAGQGALYNEQFF. The CDR3 DNA is TGTGCCAGCAGAGCCGGACAGGGGGCTTTATACAATGAGCAGTTCTTC.

J is TRBJ2-5 and V is TRBV5-4; the D gene is possibly TRBD1 (6 bases). Trimming left V 2 bases short and J 3 bases short, with 14 bases between. Germline CDR1 and CDR2: SGHNT and YYREEE (reference sequence). CDR3 length: 15 amino acids. The CDR3 DNA reads TGTGCCAGCAGCTTCCCAGGGGCCCGCGAAGAGACCCAGTACTTC. Protein: CASSFPGAREETQYF.

CDR3 region: CASSSGTGDYEQYF. The CDR3, as DNA: TGTGCCAGCTCGTCCGGGACAGGGGACTACGAGCAGTACTTC. The chain has TRBV18 and TRBJ2-7, with 10 positions matching TRBD1. The ends lost 6 bases at V and 3 bases at J; junction bases unmatched: 5. This CDR3 is built from 14 residues. Germline V lookup: CDR1 KGHSH, CDR2 LQKENI.

The genes are TRBV6-5 and TRBJ1-4; D gene uncertain. V dropped 2 bases and J dropped 1 base, with 8 bases sitting between them. This CDR3 is built from 15 residues. CDR1 is MNHEY and CDR2 is SVGAGI in the germline V gene. CDR3 sequence: CASSYQPRTNEKLFF. The CDR3, as DNA: TGTGCCAGCAGTTACCAACCCAGAACTAATGAAAAACTGTTTTTT.

The chain couples TRBV7-9 to TRBJ1-1; TRBD1 might be the D (5 bases). Germline V lookup: CDR1 SEHNR, CDR2 FQNEAQ (reference sequence). V lost 5 bases to trimming and J lost 0 bases, with 13 bases between them. CDR3 length equals 15 residues. CDR3 sequence: CASSLLQGMNTEAFF. The CDR3 DNA follows: TGTGCCAGCAGCCTCCTCCAGGGCATGAACACTGAAGCTTTCTTT.

The V and J genes are TRBV7-9 and TRBJ1-2; 9 nucleotides line up with TRBD1. CDR3 length: 14 residues. The trim removed 5 bases at V and 7 bases at J, leaving 8 bases unmatched. Germline assignment: CDR1 SEHNR and CDR2 FQNEAQ (reference sequence). CDR3 loop: CASSPQQGAGGYTF. CDR3 in DNA: TGTGCCAGCAGCCCACAACAGGGGGCCGGTGGCTACACCTTC.

This clone was found once. This chain joins TRBV7-2 and TRBJ2-2, with D unclear. This CDR3 contains 17 residues. CDR1 SGHTA and CDR2 FQGNSA come from the germline V gene. With 5 bases removed from V and 0 bases from J, the gap between germline ends came to 16 bases. For the CDR3, the DNA is TGTGCCAGCAGCCCCAGAGGTGCGGCCGCGAACACCGGGGAGCTGTTTTTT. Its protein is CASSPRGAAANTGELFF.

The V and J genes are TRBV6-5 and TRBJ1-5; 8 bases are shared with TRBD1. J gave up 6 bases and V 4 bases, and 5 bases lay outside the gene matches. The CDR3 totals 14 residues. Looked up from germline, CDR1 is MNHEY and CDR2 is SVGAGI. The CDR3, as DNA: TGTGCCAGCAGTTTGTGGACAGGGACTCAGCCCCAGCATTTT. It codes for CASSLWTGTQPQHF.